The entry below gives a single T cell receptor (beta chain) sequence along with its context. Data came from immunoSEQ multiplex PCR; TCRdb stores just in-frame clones and leaves some out. The sample has fewer than 70,000 clones, approximately 94% seen once. This sample was included in a study of T cell changes during pregnancy in multiple sclerosis. The germline V gene encodes CDR1 LGHNT and CDR2 FRNRAP. The CDR3 is 13 residues long. Sequences were derived from CD8+ T cells from peripheral blood mononuclear cells, sampled in the third trimester of pregnancy. The receptor was derived from a female donor with multiple sclerosis, enrolled in a pregnancy study. The genes are TRBV12-5 and TRBJ2-5; no firm D call. The DNA end is more similar to TRBJ2-7, so the J call may be wrong. The chain's CDR3 is CASGFAPPNEQYF. The DNA of the CDR3 is TGTGCTAGTGGTTTTGCCCCTCCTAACGAGCAGTACTTC.